These 9 T cell receptor beta chains were all obtained from the same sample, sequenced in a study of CD8 T cells in ankylosing spondylitis. Study-wide results and caveats: Several highly homologous variants made up a TCR beta motif, and this motif appeared characteristic of ankylosing spondylitis blood.

Each CDR3 protein is one row after TCRdb ran MiXCR on the 5' RACE reads. The data show over 600,000 distinct CDR3 sequences, with under 20% seen just once and around 19% held by the top ten. Which antigens these TCRs recognize remains unknown. The sequenced sample was blood, either unsorted or a sorted T cell fraction (not recorded which). These receptor sequences come from a male donor with ankylosing spondylitis.

This clonotype came up a few times. This chain uses TRBV29-1 with TRBJ2-5; tentative D call: TRBD1 (6 bases). Trimming shortened V by 7 bases and J by 5 bases, and 23 bases separated the two germline ends. Germline V gene lookup returns CDR1 SQVTM and CDR2 ANQGSEA. The CDR3 sequence is 15 residues long. CDR3 coding DNA: TGCAGCGCCGAAGGGGCGCAGGGGCTAAGGGAGACCCAGTACTTC. Its translation is CSAEGAQGLRETQYF.

This clonotype was seen at least ten times. V and J are TRBV28 and TRBJ2-1; tentative D call: TRBD2 (5 bases). This CDR3 is built from 13 residues. The germline V gene encodes CDR1 MDHEN and CDR2 SYDVKM. The V end lost 7 bases, the J end lost 6 bases, and 13 bases lay between the germline ends. In nucleotides, the CDR3 is TGTGCCAGCAACCCTACTAGTTCCAATGAGCAGTTCTTC. Protein product: CASNPTSSNEQFF.

This clonotype was counted a few times. The chain is built from TRBV12-3 or TRBV12-4 and TRBJ1-2, with D possibly TRBD1 on 5 matching bases. V lost 6 bases and J 4 bases, leaving 12 bases between the germline ends. The CDR3 is 13 residues long. This CDR3 is CASRGPGPYGYTF. As DNA, the CDR3 is TGTGCCAGCAGGGGCCCGGGGCCCTATGGCTACACCTTC.

The rearrangement uses TRBV4-1 and TRBJ2-1, with 10 bases identical to TRBD2. This CDR3 region has 17 residues. Germline V gene data show CDR1 as MGHRA and CDR2 as YSYEKL. V gave up 3 bases and J gave up 2 bases; unmatched junction bases: 7. The CDR3 coding sequence is TGCGCCAGCAGCCAGAAGATAGCGGGGGGCCCCTACAATGAGCAGTTCTTC. Translating gives CASSQKIAGGPYNEQFF.

This clonotype was counted a single time. The rearrangement joins TRBV13 to TRBJ2-1; 7 nucleotides align to TRBD1. V lost 5 bases, J lost 9 bases, and 7 bases stayed unmatched. This CDR3 spans 13 amino acids. The V gene's germline CDR1 is PRHDT and CDR2 FYEKMQ (reference sequence). CDR3 residues: CASSADRAAEQFF. In nucleotides, the CDR3 is TGTGCCAGCAGCGCCGACAGGGCGGCTGAGCAGTTCTTC.

The table lists this clonotype with many counts. The rearrangement uses TRBV12-3 or TRBV12-4 and TRBJ1-1; D remains unclear. This CDR3 is built from 12 residues. Trimming took 3 bases from V and 1 from J, leaving 3 bases between them. The CDR3 DNA follows: TGTGCCAGCAGTTTTTGGAACACTGAAGCTTTCTTT. Its protein is CASSFWNTEAFF.

This clonotype has only one observation. The CDR3 DNA sequence: TGTGCCAGCAGTTACGGGCGGGAACCTTCTGGGGCCAACGTCCTGACTTTC. Its translation is CASSYGREPSGANVLTF. The V gene is TRBV6-2 or TRBV6-3, the J gene TRBJ2-6, with D tentatively TRBD2 (6 bases). Germline V gene sequence: CDR1 MNHEY, CDR2 SVGEGT. V was clipped by 2 bases and J by 1 base, with 12 bases between them. This CDR3 is built from 17 residues.

V and J are TRBV6-1 and TRBJ2-1; 9 nucleotides line up with TRBD2. The CDR3 loop spans 15 amino acids. J gave up 4 bases and V 6 bases, and 7 bases lay outside the gene matches. CDR1 MNHNS and CDR2 SASEGT come from the germline V gene. The CDR3 coding sequence is TGTGCCAGCAGGGCTATAGCGGGAGCATACAATGAGCAGTTCTTC. Its translation: CASRAIAGAYNEQFF.

V usage is TRBV29-1 and J usage is TRBJ2-2; 9 bases are shared with TRBD2. Trimming took 2 bases from V and 4 from J; bases not matched to a gene: 2. Germline V gene lookup returns CDR1 SQVTM and CDR2 ANQGSEA. This CDR3 is built from 14 residues. In nucleotides, the CDR3 is TGCAGCGTTGAACTAGCGGGATCCACCGGGGAGCTGTTTTTT. As protein: CSVELAGSTGELFF.